This T cell receptor beta chain was recorded in a study of regulatory dendritic cells for organ transplantation. Study details: LPS was added to dendritic cell cultures on day 6.

The length of the CDR3 is 11 residues. Germline V gene sequence: CDR1 GTSNPN, CDR2 SVGIG (reference sequence). The V end was cut by 1 base, the J end by 4 bases, with 5 bases between. Concerning this clone itself: The target antigen is unknown.

Repertoires were generated with immunoSEQ multiplex PCR, while TCRdb's copy carries only in-frame clones and drops some. The profile shows about 10,000 clones, 80% of them singletons. Sorted T cells were CFSE-labeled and cultured 4 to 5 days with allogeneic regulatory or mature dendritic cells at 1:10. The V call is TRBV30, the J call TRBJ2-7; D gene ambiguous. The receptor was isolated from a human donor in good health. Material: memory CD4+ T cells from blood cultured with dendritic cells. Subset here: CD45RO+ memory T cells. The CDR3 DNA reads as TGTGCCTGGAGTGCTATGTACGAGCAGTACTTC. Amino acids: CAWSAMYEQYF.